Listed here are 3 T cell receptor beta chains from one sample, sequenced in a study of OX40 agonist ivuxolimab in advanced cancers. Using immunoSEQ multiplex PCR, the repertoire was profiled, and TCRdb retains in-frame clones only, with some absent. The sample comprises about 93,000 clones, 80% to 90% of which are singletons, and approximately 0.36% rests with the top ten. The material sequenced was CD4+ or CD8+ T cells sorted from blood, taken in a trial of the OX40 agonist ivuxolimab. The receptors come from an adult with an advanced solid tumor such as melanoma, head and neck, liver or kidney cancer.

The gene calls are TRBV19 and TRBJ1-4; D remains ambiguous. CDR1 is LNHDA and CDR2 is SQIVND in the germline V gene (reference sequence). V was clipped by 2 bases and J by 7 bases, with 11 bases between them. The CDR3 is made up of 14 amino acids. The CDR3 here is CASSINSEGEKLFF. Written as DNA, the CDR3 is TGTGCCAGTAGTATAAACTCAGAGGGTGAAAAACTGTTTTTT.

The chain has TRBV6-1 and TRBJ2-3; D not certain. The germline V gene has CDR1 MNHNS and CDR2 SASEGT. The CDR3 has 14 amino acids. V was shortened by 4 bases and J by 5 bases, with 13 bases between the two germline ends. The CDR3 region is CASSVLVLQDTQYF. The CDR3 DNA is TGTGCCAGCAGTGTTCTCGTGTTGCAAGATACGCAGTATTTT.

The chain employs TRBV7-9 and TRBJ2-7, with 7 positions matching TRBD1. There are 13 residues in the CDR3. Germline values: CDR1 SEHNR, CDR2 FQNEAQ (reference sequence). Trimming at V came to 5 bases and at J to 3 bases, leaving 4 bases not matched to a gene. The CDR3 protein is CASSPTGDYEQYF. Written as DNA, the CDR3 is TGTGCCAGCAGCCCAACAGGGGACTACGAGCAGTACTTC. The full variable domain, its missing parts supplied by reference TRBV7-9 and TRBJ2-7, is DTGVSQNPRHKITKRGQNVTFRCDPISEHNRLYWYRQTLGQGPEFLTYFQNEAQLEKSRLLSDRFSAERPKGSFSTLEIQRTEQGDSAMYLCASSPTGDYEQYFGPGTRLTVT.